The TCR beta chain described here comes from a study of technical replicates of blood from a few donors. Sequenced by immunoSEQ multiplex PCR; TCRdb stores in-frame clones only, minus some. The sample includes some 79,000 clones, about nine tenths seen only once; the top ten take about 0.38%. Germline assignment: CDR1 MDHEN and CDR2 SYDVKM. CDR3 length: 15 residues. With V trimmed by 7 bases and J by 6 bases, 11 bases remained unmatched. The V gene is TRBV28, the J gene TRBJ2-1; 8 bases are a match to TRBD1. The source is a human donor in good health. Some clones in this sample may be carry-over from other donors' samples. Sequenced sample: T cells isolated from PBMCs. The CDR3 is CASNVIGQGLNEQFF. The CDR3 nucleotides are TGTGCCAGCAACGTAATTGGACAGGGCCTCAATGAGCAGTTCTTC.